The rows below give T cell receptor beta chains drawn from one sample of a study of identical twins. TCRdb reprocessed the 5' RACE reads via MiXCR and lists one record per CDR3 protein. The sample comprises some 500,000 distinct CDR3 sequences, approximately 14% of which are singletons, and about 0.53% rests with the top ten. This sample was also put to use in a study of yellow fever vaccine responses in identical twins.

Sequences were obtained from CD4+ T cells sorted from blood. These receptors all come from a woman under 30 in good health. Both conserved end residues are part of each CDR3. The D gene is left open where the match is weak. Rows give clone size only sometimes, using once, few, many, or a class for an expanded clone.

V gene: TRBV5-1
D gene: .
clone size: few
J gene: TRBJ2-3
CDR3 protein: CASTRGGGETDTQYF
CDR3 DNA: TGCGCCAGCACCAGAGGAGGCGGGGAGACAGATACGCAGTATTTT

V gene: TRBV9
D gene: .
clone size: .
J gene: TRBJ2-7
CDR3 protein: CASSVDEVVGEQYF
CDR3 DNA: TGTGCCAGCAGCGTAGATGAGGTGGTCGGAGAGCAGTACTTC

V gene: TRBV2
D gene: .
clone size: many
J gene: TRBJ1-1
CDR3 protein: CASSVNTEAFF
CDR3 DNA: TGTGCCAGCAGCGTGAACACTGAAGCTTTCTTT

V gene: TRBV5-5
D gene: TRBD2
clone size: .
J gene: TRBJ2-1
CDR3 protein: CASSPGTRGNEQFF
CDR3 DNA: TGTGCCAGCAGCCCCGGGACTAGAGGCAATGAGCAGTTCTTC

V gene: TRBV10-3
D gene: .
clone size: .
J gene: TRBJ2-7
CDR3 protein: CAISDGASWSYEQYF
CDR3 DNA: TGTGCCATCAGTGATGGGGCTAGTTGGTCCTACGAGCAGTACTTC

V gene: TRBV7-6
D gene: TRBD2
clone size: few
J gene: TRBJ2-2
CDR3 protein: CASSLYGTSGRRTGELFF
CDR3 DNA: TGTGCCAGCAGCTTATACGGGACTAGCGGGAGAAGGACCGGGGAGCTGTTTTTT

V gene: TRBV4-3
D gene: .
clone size: many
J gene: TRBJ2-1
CDR3 protein: CASLPPHCYNEQFF
CDR3 DNA: TGCGCCAGCCTGCCCCCGCACTGCTACAATGAGCAGTTCTTC

V gene: TRBV6-5
D gene: .
clone size: .
J gene: TRBJ2-1
CDR3 protein: CASSYGLGDNSYRNEQFF
CDR3 DNA: TGTGCCAGCAGTTACGGCCTCGGGGACAACTCTTATAGGAATGAGCAGTTCTTC

V gene: TRBV21-1
D gene: .
clone size: .
J gene: TRBJ2-3
CDR3 protein: CASTPHPVASALLSTDTQYF
CDR3 DNA: TGTGCCAGCACCCCTCACCCTGTGGCTAGCGCTTTACTTAGCACAGATACGCAGTATTTT

V gene: TRBV18
D gene: .
clone size: few
J gene: TRBJ2-7
CDR3 protein: CASSPLKDEQYF
CDR3 DNA: TGTGCCAGCTCACCACTGAAAGACGAGCAGTACTTC

V gene: TRBV5-1
D gene: TRBD1
clone size: few
J gene: TRBJ2-6
CDR3 protein: CASSGGTGGANVLTF
CDR3 DNA: TGCGCCAGCAGCGGAGGGACAGGGGGGGCCAACGTCCTGACTTTC

V gene: TRBV11-1
D gene: .
clone size: many
J gene: TRBJ2-1
CDR3 protein: CASSKLAAKGYEQFF
CDR3 DNA: TGTGCCAGCAGTAAACTAGCTGCAAAGGGGTATGAGCAGTTCTTC

V gene: TRBV5-1
D gene: TRBD1
clone size: .
J gene: TRBJ2-7
CDR3 protein: CASSLVAGQGYEQYF
CDR3 DNA: TGCGCCAGCAGCTTGGTTGCGGGACAGGGCTACGAGCAGTACTTC

V gene: TRBV25-1
D gene: .
clone size: few
J gene: TRBJ1-1
CDR3 protein: CASSPGSLMNTEAFF
CDR3 DNA: TGTGCCAGCAGCCCAGGGAGTCTAATGAACACTGAAGCTTTCTTT

V gene: TRBV5-1
D gene: .
clone size: many
J gene: TRBJ2-3
CDR3 protein: CASSFPDTSTDTQYF
CDR3 DNA: TGCGCCAGCAGCTTCCCAGACACTAGCACAGATACGCAGTATTTT

V gene: TRBV20-1
D gene: TRBD2
clone size: .
J gene: TRBJ2-5
CDR3 protein: CSARYGGTETQYF
CDR3 DNA: TGCAGTGCTAGATACGGGGGGACAGAGACCCAGTACTTC

V gene: TRBV7-2
D gene: .
clone size: .
J gene: TRBJ2-2
CDR3 protein: CASSRGTVNTGELFF
CDR3 DNA: TGTGCCAGCAGCCGCGGGACGGTTAACACCGGGGAGCTGTTTTTT

V gene: TRBV7-2
D gene: .
clone size: .
J gene: TRBJ2-4
CDR3 protein: CASSLVQQAGAKNIQYF
CDR3 DNA: TGTGCCAGCAGCTTAGTCCAGCAGGCGGGAGCCAAAAACATTCAGTACTTC

V gene: TRBV20-1
D gene: .
clone size: .
J gene: TRBJ2-1
CDR3 protein: CSARFVGEQFF
CDR3 DNA: TGCAGTGCTAGGTTTGTTGGGGAGCAGTTCTTC

V gene: TRBV5-1
D gene: .
clone size: .
J gene: TRBJ1-6
CDR3 protein: CASSSSGAGDSPLHF
CDR3 DNA: TGCGCCAGCAGCAGCTCAGGGGCGGGGGATTCACCCCTCCACTTT

V gene: TRBV6-6
D gene: .
clone size: .
J gene: TRBJ1-1
CDR3 protein: CASINEGFSEAFF
CDR3 DNA: TGTGCCAGCATAAACGAGGGGTTCTCTGAAGCTTTCTTT

V gene: TRBV5-1
D gene: .
clone size: few
J gene: TRBJ2-5
CDR3 protein: CASSSNLQATQETQYF
CDR3 DNA: TGCGCCAGCAGCTCTAACCTTCAGGCAACCCAAGAGACCCAGTACTTC

V gene: TRBV7-9
D gene: .
clone size: many
J gene: TRBJ2-1
CDR3 protein: CASLSGGGSYNEQFF
CDR3 DNA: TGTGCCAGCCTCTCGGGTGGTGGCTCCTACAATGAGCAGTTCTTC

V gene: TRBV29-1
D gene: TRBD1
clone size: many
J gene: TRBJ2-7
CDR3 protein: CSVSTGVLEQYF
CDR3 DNA: TGCAGCGTCTCGACAGGGGTACTCGAGCAGTACTTC

V gene: TRBV6-1
D gene: .
clone size: .
J gene: TRBJ2-1
CDR3 protein: CASTQGRHNEQFF
CDR3 DNA: TGTGCCAGCACCCAGGGACGGCACAATGAGCAGTTCTTC

V gene: TRBV30
D gene: .
clone size: few
J gene: TRBJ2-3
CDR3 protein: CAWTSGVSTDTQYF
CDR3 DNA: TGTGCCTGGACTTCTGGGGTTAGCACAGATACGCAGTATTTT

V gene: TRBV12-3/TRBV12-4
D gene: .
clone size: .
J gene: TRBJ2-7
CDR3 protein: CASSPQRGEQYF
CDR3 DNA: TGTGCCAGCAGTCCCCAGAGGGGCGAGCAGTACTTC

V gene: TRBV29-1
D gene: .
clone size: .
J gene: TRBJ2-5
CDR3 protein: CSVDRIQETQYF
CDR3 DNA: TGCAGCGTTGATCGGATCCAAGAGACCCAGTACTTC

V gene: TRBV5-1
D gene: .
clone size: .
J gene: TRBJ2-1
CDR3 protein: CASSLAPINNEQFF
CDR3 DNA: TGCGCCAGCAGCTTGGCCCCTATCAACAATGAGCAGTTCTTC

V gene: TRBV20-1
D gene: TRBD2
clone size: few
J gene: TRBJ2-3
CDR3 protein: CSARPLGRTLTDTQYF
CDR3 DNA: TGCAGTGCTAGACCCCTCGGGAGGACCCTCACAGATACGCAGTATTTT

V gene: TRBV20-1
D gene: TRBD2
clone size: .
J gene: TRBJ2-1
CDR3 protein: CSARPLALSYNEQFF
CDR3 DNA: TGCAGTGCTAGACCACTAGCGTTATCCTACAATGAGCAGTTCTTC

V gene: TRBV28
D gene: TRBD1
clone size: .
J gene: TRBJ2-4
CDR3 protein: CASRATGGKSKNIQYF
CDR3 DNA: TGTGCCAGCAGAGCTACAGGGGGCAAATCCAAAAACATTCAGTACTTC

V gene: TRBV9
D gene: TRBD2
clone size: many
J gene: TRBJ2-7
CDR3 protein: CASSVATGGYEQYF
CDR3 DNA: TGTGCCAGCAGCGTAGCCACGGGGGGGTACGAGCAGTACTTC

V gene: TRBV3-1
D gene: .
clone size: .
J gene: TRBJ2-4
CDR3 protein: CASSQEGSGKVNKNIQYF
CDR3 DNA: TGTGCCAGCAGCCAAGAAGGTTCAGGGAAAGTAAACAAAAACATTCAGTACTTC

V gene: TRBV6-2/TRBV6-3
D gene: .
clone size: many
J gene: TRBJ2-2
CDR3 protein: CASSYNIPTGELFF
CDR3 DNA: TGTGCCAGCAGTTATAATATCCCCACCGGGGAGCTGTTTTTT

V gene: TRBV5-1
D gene: .
clone size: many
J gene: TRBJ1-4
CDR3 protein: CASSLRGINEKLFF
CDR3 DNA: TGCGCCAGCAGCTTGAGGGGAATTAATGAAAAACTGTTTTTT

V gene: TRBV7-2
D gene: TRBD1
clone size: few
J gene: TRBJ2-1
CDR3 protein: CASSKQGAPGNEQFF
CDR3 DNA: TGTGCCAGCAGCAAACAGGGGGCGCCCGGCAATGAGCAGTTCTTC

V gene: TRBV6-2/TRBV6-3
D gene: TRBD2
clone size: .
J gene: TRBJ2-7
CDR3 protein: CASSLAGERGGEQYF
CDR3 DNA: TGTGCCAGCAGTTTAGCGGGAGAACGAGGAGGCGAGCAGTACTTC

V gene: TRBV28
D gene: TRBD1
clone size: few
J gene: TRBJ2-4
CDR3 protein: CASSLPGTGGDIQYF
CDR3 DNA: TGTGCCAGCAGTTTACCCGGGACAGGGGGGGACATTCAGTACTTC

V gene: TRBV15
D gene: .
clone size: many
J gene: TRBJ2-5
CDR3 protein: CATSRDRGAGETQYF
CDR3 DNA: TGTGCCACCAGCAGAGACCGGGGTGCTGGAGAGACCCAGTACTTC

V gene: TRBV5-6
D gene: .
clone size: .
J gene: TRBJ2-7
CDR3 protein: CASSFYDRPYFSEQYF
CDR3 DNA: TGTGCCAGCAGCTTTTATGACAGGCCCTATTTCAGCGAGCAGTACTTC